The 5 T cell receptor beta chains below come from one sample, sequenced in a study of shared clonotypes between healthy human individuals. The table came from immunoSEQ multiplex PCR; TCRdb's copy has only in-frame clones and leaves some out. The top ten clones hold 0.85% to 1.3% of a sample with about 2 million clones, over 85% of them seen once. Naive CD8 cells lacked CD45RO and underwent positive selection for CCR7, leaving out terminally differentiated effector memory CD45RA+ cells. The sample comprised naive CD8+ T cells sorted from blood. These receptors came from a man aged 18 to 30 in good health.

The chain recombines TRBV6-5 with TRBJ1-1; D is ambiguous. Trimming took off 4 bases at V and 6 bases at J, with 21 bases between the two ends. CDR1 is MNHEY, CDR2 SVGAGI, per germline. The CDR3 is made up of 16 amino acids. CDR3 DNA sequence: TGTGCCAGCAGTTTAATACCGGAAGGGAGGATGGCTGAAGCTTTCTTT. It encodes CASSLIPEGRMAEAFF.

This chain uses TRBV5-1 with TRBJ2-7; tentatively, D is TRBD1 (6 bases). Trimming shortened V by 0 bases and J by 5 bases, and 12 bases separated the two germline ends. The CDR3 loop spans 14 amino acids. CDR1 SGHRS and CDR2 YFSETQ come from the germline V gene. The DNA of the CDR3 is TGCGCCAGCAGCTTGGGTGGGGGCCGGAACGAGCAGTACTTC. Translation gives CASSLGGGRNEQYF.

This chain uses TRBV5-6 with TRBJ2-2; tentative D call: TRBD2 (6 bases). The germline CDR1 and CDR2 sequences are SGHDT and YYEEEE. The CDR3 covers 15 residues. Trimming removed 2 bases from V and 4 bases from J, with 12 bases in between. The CDR3 nucleotides are TGTGCCAGCAGCTTCTTGGGACTGGGCACCGGGGAGCTGTTTTTT. Translation: CASSFLGLGTGELFF.

This chain connects TRBV14 to TRBJ2-1, with 7 bases that match TRBD2. The CDR3 runs 16 residues. V lost 4 bases to trimming and J lost 3 bases; unmatched junction nucleotides: 9. Germline values: CDR1 SGHDN, CDR2 FVKESK. The CDR3, as DNA: TGTGCCAGCAGCCTTCAAGCGGGATCATTCTACAATGAGCAGTTCTTC. Its translation: CASSLQAGSFYNEQFF. The variable domain in full, with the rest retrieved from reference TRBV14 and TRBJ2-1, is EAGVTQFPSHSVIEKGQTVTLRCDPISGHDNLYWYRRVMGKEIKFLLHFVKESKQDESGMPNNRFLAERTGGTYSTLKVQPAELEDSGVYFCASSLQAGSFYNEQFFGPGTRLTVL.

V and J are TRBV7-9 and TRBJ1-1; D is unresolved. CDR1 is SEHNR, CDR2 FQNEAQ, per germline (reference sequence). The V end was cut by 2 bases, the J end by 1 base, with 5 bases between. The CDR3 loop spans 13 amino acids. The DNA for the CDR3 is TGTGCCAGCAGCTTAAAGGCGAACACTGAAGCTTTCTTT. As protein: CASSLKANTEAFF.